Below, 15 T cell receptor beta chains from the same sample are listed, as sequenced in a study of technical replicates of blood from several donors. Generated by immunoSEQ multiplex PCR, the TCRdb table keeps only in-frame clones and is missing some. The table has 60,000 to 80,000 clones, roughly nine tenths seen once. Sequenced input: PBMCs. All receptors come from a human donor in good health. Some clones in this sample may be carry-over from other donors' samples.

The rearrangement uses TRBV19 and TRBJ1-5; 9 nucleotides align to TRBD1. V shed 1 base and J 2 bases; nucleotides not matched to a gene: 0. Germline CDR1 is LNHDA and CDR2 is SQIVND (reference sequence). This CDR3 is built from 15 residues. DNA of the CDR3: TGTGCCAGTAGTATAGGGACAGGGGGCAATCAGCCCCAGCATTTT. Translation: CASSIGTGGNQPQHF.

The CDR3 bases are TGCGCCAGCAGCCGTGGGGGGGGCACAGATACGCAGTATTTT. This codes for CASSRGGGTDTQYF. The chain links TRBV4-3 to TRBJ2-3, with 7 bases identical to TRBD2. The junction had 2 bases not matched to a gene; V was cut back by 4 bases and J by 1 base. Germline CDR1 LGHNA, CDR2 YSLEER. The length of the CDR3 is 14 residues.

The V gene is TRBV29-1, the J gene TRBJ2-5, with D unresolved. The CDR3 is 13 residues long. Trimming pared 1 base from V and 1 base from J, leaving 7 bases between. Germline assignment: CDR1 SQVTM and CDR2 ANQGSEA. Here the CDR3 reads CSVEGPSQETQYF. CDR3 sequence (DNA): TGCAGCGTTGAAGGGCCAAGCCAAGAGACCCAGTACTTC.

The J gene is TRBJ2-3, the V gene TRBV5-5, with 7 bases lining up with TRBD1. This CDR3 is built from 14 residues. The germline CDR1 and CDR2 sequences are SGHKS and YYEKEE (reference sequence). The junction had 6 bases not matched to a gene; V was cut back by 4 bases and J by 4 bases. The CDR3 region is CASSPRTGADTQYF. Here the CDR3 DNA reads TGTGCCAGCAGCCCGAGAACAGGGGCAGATACGCAGTATTTT.

V usage is TRBV10-3 and J usage is TRBJ2-2; 10 bases fit TRBD1. There are 15 residues in the CDR3. Germline CDR1 ENHRY, CDR2 SYGVKD. The junction had 3 bases not matched to a gene; V was cut back by 8 bases and J by 0 bases. CDR3 in DNA: TGTGCCATCTCCGGACAGGGGGCGAACACCGGGGAGCTGTTTTTT. This translates into CAISGQGANTGELFF.

The genes are TRBV15 and TRBJ2-7; 7 bases align to TRBD1. CDR1 is LNHNV and CDR2 is YYDKDF in the germline V gene (reference sequence). The CDR3 has 14 residues. V trimming: 8 bases; J trimming: 0 bases; junction bases outside the gene matches: 7. The CDR3 protein is CATARNRGSYEQYF. CDR3 bases: TGTGCCACCGCAAGGAACAGGGGCTCCTACGAGCAGTACTTC.

The chain is built from TRBV5-6 and TRBJ2-7; 8 positions agree with TRBD2. Trimming removed 0 bases from V and 6 bases from J; junction bases left unmatched: 8. CDR3 length equals 15 residues. CDR1 and CDR2 from the germline V gene are SGHDT and YYEEEE. The CDR3, as DNA: TGTGCCAGCAGCTTGGGCGACGGGAGGGCCCTCGAGCAGTACTTC. Amino acids: CASSLGDGRALEQYF.

The rearrangement links TRBV4-3 to TRBJ1-6; unclear D gene. The CDR3 consists of 16 residues. The V and J ends lost 0 bases and 0 bases respectively, with 6 bases between them. Germline V gene sequence: CDR1 LGHNA, CDR2 YSLEER. The CDR3 DNA is TGCGCCAGCAGCCAAGAAATTAGCTCCTATAATTCACCCCTCCACTTT. Translation: CASSQEISSYNSPLHF.

The CDR3, as DNA: TGTGCCAGCTCACCATTCGTTTCCAGCGGGAGGGCCGGAGAGACCCAGTACTTC. As protein: CASSPFVSSGRAGETQYF. The chain is built from TRBV18 and TRBJ2-5; 10 bases fit TRBD2. Germline V CDR1 and CDR2: KGHSH, LQKENI. Unmatched junction bases numbered 13, after V lost 2 bases and J lost 4 bases. This CDR3 has 18 residues.

The CDR3 DNA follows: TGTGCCAGTAAACAGGGTTCAGGATCACCCCTCCACTTT. Translating gives CASKQGSGSPLHF. The rearrangement joins TRBV19 to TRBJ1-6; perhaps TRBD1 as D (6 bases). The V end lost 7 bases, the J end lost 10 bases, and 14 bases lay between the germline ends. CDR3 size: 13 residues. The germline CDR1 and CDR2 sequences are LNHDA and SQIVND (reference sequence).

The chain joins TRBV5-4 to TRBJ1-1; D not resolved. CDR1 and CDR2 from the germline V gene are SGHNT and YYREEE (reference sequence). The CDR3 spans 13 residues. V was pared by 0 bases and J by 5 bases, with 8 bases between. DNA for the CDR3: TGTGCCAGCAGCTTGGGAAGTCAGACTGAAGCTTTCTTT. Encoded protein: CASSLGSQTEAFF.

This rearrangement joins TRBV6-1 to TRBJ2-7; the D is unclear. V shed 2 bases and J shed 3 bases, with 5 bases lying between them. CDR1 MNHNS and CDR2 SASEGT come from the germline V gene. CDR3 length: 12 residues. The DNA of the CDR3 is TGTGCCAGCAGTGAACCAGGCTACGAGCAGTACTTC. This gives the protein CASSEPGYEQYF.

This chain links TRBV10-3 with TRBJ1-1; perhaps TRBD1 as D (6 bases). The CDR3 consists of 15 residues. Germline CDR1 ENHRY, CDR2 SYGVKD. V was cut by 10 bases and J by 1 base, with 19 bases left in between. The CDR3 loop is CATRPQTGENTEAFF. The CDR3 DNA is TGTGCCACGCGGCCCCAGACAGGAGAGAACACTGAAGCTTTCTTT.

This chain links TRBV4-3 with TRBJ1-5, with TRBD1 matching over 7 bases. This CDR3 contains 15 residues. V gave up 4 bases and J gave up 0 bases; unmatched junction bases: 3. Germline V gives CDR1 LGHNA, CDR2 YSLEER. In nucleotides, the CDR3 is TGCGCCAGCAGCCTCGACAGGGCTAGCAATCAGCCCCAGCATTTT. Its protein is CASSLDRASNQPQHF.

This sequence joins TRBV6-1 and TRBJ1-2, with 8 bases fitting TRBD1. The length of the CDR3 is 15 residues. The ends lost 1 base at V and 5 bases at J; junction bases unmatched: 6. The germline gives CDR1 MNHNS, CDR2 SASEGT. The CDR3 DNA sequence: TGTGCCAGCAGTGAAGGAGGGACAGGACCTTATGGCTACACCTTC. This codes for CASSEGGTGPYGYTF.